This entry lists 20 T cell receptor beta chains sequenced from one sample in a study of blood T cell repertoires in COVID-19. Sequencing used immunoSEQ multiplex PCR; TCRdb keeps in-frame clones, though not all of them. The table records around 280,000 clones, around 89% of them present only once. Material for sequencing was PBMCs or T cells enriched from blood (not recorded which). These receptors were obtained from a woman between 18 and 30 years old with acute COVID-19.

This chain links TRBV18 with TRBJ2-3, with 11 bases matching TRBD1. CDR1 is KGHSH and CDR2 is LQKENI in the germline V gene. V was clipped by 4 bases and J by 5 bases; unmatched bases: 8. The CDR3 is 16 residues long. CDR3 nucleotide sequence: TGTGCCAGCTCACTAGGACAGGGGGCTGGTGGAGATACGCAGTATTTT. It yields the protein CASSLGQGAGGDTQYF.

The chain employs TRBV12-3 or TRBV12-4 and TRBJ2-5; D is unresolved. The CDR3 is 12 residues long. Trimming took off 8 bases at V and 2 bases at J, with 9 bases between the two ends. DNA of the CDR3: TGTGCCAGCGGGCGTACGCAAGAGACCCAGTACTTC. This translates into CASGRTQETQYF.

The V and J genes are TRBV18 and TRBJ1-1, with D possibly being TRBD1 (5 bases). Germline CDR1 KGHSH, CDR2 LQKENI. Trimming took 3 bases from V and 1 from J, leaving 15 bases between them. This CDR3 contains 16 residues. In nucleotides, the CDR3 is TGTGCCAGCTCACCCCCTACCAGGGTTAAGAACACTGAAGCTTTCTTT. Translation gives CASSPPTRVKNTEAFF.

The chain couples TRBV18 to TRBJ1-1; D unresolved. Germline loops: CDR1 KGHSH, CDR2 LQKENI. The CDR3 contains 14 residues. V gave up 2 bases and J gave up 3 bases, with 10 bases separating them. The CDR3 is CASSPNGEHTEAFF. The CDR3 DNA follows: TGTGCCAGCTCACCAAACGGTGAGCACACTGAAGCTTTCTTT. The full variable domain, with the rest looked up from reference TRBV18 and TRBJ1-1, is NAGVMQNPRHLVRRRGQEARLRCSPMKGHSHVYWYRQLPEEGLKFMVYLQKENIIDESGMPKERFSAEFPKEGPSILRIQQVVRGDSAAYFCASSPNGEHTEAFFGQGTRLTVV.

This clone has only one observation. The gene calls are TRBV27 and TRBJ1-2; 10 bases are a match to TRBD1. The CDR3 is 16 amino acids. V trimming: 5 bases; J trimming: 4 bases; junction bases outside the gene matches: 10. CDR1 is MNHEY, CDR2 SMNVEV, per germline (reference sequence). The CDR3 reads CASSLLRTGGVYGYTF. Written as DNA, the CDR3 is TGTGCCAGCAGTCTGCTTCGGACAGGGGGAGTCTATGGCTACACCTTC.

The chain uses TRBV5-6 and TRBJ1-2, with D unclear. The CDR3 consists of 15 residues. Germline V CDR1 and CDR2: SGHDT, YYEEEE. Trimming stripped 0 bases from V and 13 bases from J, with 22 bases between. CDR3 coding DNA: TGTGCCAGCAGCTTGGCCTTTGGGTTATCAACTCCGGGCACCTTC. Encoded protein: CASSLAFGLSTPGTF.

V usage is TRBV4-3 and J usage is TRBJ2-1; no reliable D call. Germline values: CDR1 LGHNA, CDR2 YSLEER. With 0 bases removed from V and 0 bases from J, the gap between germline ends came to 9 bases. The CDR3 spans 16 residues. CDR3 sequence (DNA): TGCGCCAGCAGCCAAGACTACGCGAGCTCCTACAATGAGCAGTTCTTC. Translating it yields CASSQDYASSYNEQFF.

The CDR3, as DNA: TGTGCCACCAGTGCGGCGGGAGGGAACAGGGGCAATGAGCAGTTCTTC. Its protein product is CATSAAGGNRGNEQFF. V and J are TRBV24-1 and TRBJ2-1, with 9 bases identical to TRBD2. J gave up 6 bases and V 5 bases, and 10 bases lay outside the gene matches. The CDR3 extends over 16 amino acids. Looked up from germline, CDR1 is KGHDR and CDR2 is SFDVKD.

The chain couples TRBV19 to TRBJ2-3; D is unclear. Germline lookup yields CDR1 LNHDA and CDR2 SQIVND (reference sequence). V was trimmed by 5 bases and J by 4 bases, leaving 7 bases between them. The CDR3 loop spans 12 amino acids. The CDR3 sequence: CASSPPSDTQYF. CDR3 nucleotide sequence: TGTGCCAGTAGTCCCCCCTCAGATACGCAGTATTTT.

The V and J genes are TRBV19 and TRBJ1-1; D remains ambiguous. CDR1 is LNHDA, CDR2 SQIVND, per germline (reference sequence). The V and J ends lost 5 bases and 2 bases respectively, with 18 bases between them. The CDR3 length is 16 residues. The DNA for the CDR3 is TGTGCCAGTAGTTTTCCGATGGGCGCTCCCAACACTGAAGCTTTCTTT. This codes for CASSFPMGAPNTEAFF.

The rearrangement links TRBV4-2 to TRBJ1-1, with D possibly matching TRBD1 (5 bases). CDR3 length: 15 residues. Germline lookup yields CDR1 LGHNA and CDR2 YNFKEQ. Trimming left V 1 base short and J 1 base short, with 10 bases between. Written as DNA, the CDR3 is TGTGCCAGCAGCCAAGGGTCGGACAAGAACACTGAAGCTTTCTTT. Its translation: CASSQGSDKNTEAFF.

The V call is TRBV4-3, the J call TRBJ2-1; 8 nucleotides agree with TRBD2. The J segment lost 8 bases and the V segment lost 1 base, leaving 10 bases of the junction unmatched. This CDR3 has 16 residues. The germline V gene has CDR1 LGHNA and CDR2 YSLEER. CDR3 coding DNA: TGCGCCAGCAGCCAAGGGCACCAGCGGGAGCCCCATGAGCAGTTCTTC. Translated, it gives CASSQGHQREPHEQFF.

The CDR3 bases are TGTGCCAGTAGTCCCCAGTTAGGGGGCGCGAACACTGAAGCTTTCTTT. This encodes CASSPQLGGANTEAFF. The chain is built from TRBV19 and TRBJ1-1; 7 bases are a match to TRBD1. The germline V gene encodes CDR1 LNHDA and CDR2 SQIVND (reference sequence). The CDR3 is made up of 16 amino acids. V shed 5 bases and J 1 base; nucleotides not matched to a gene: 10.

This clone was counted a few times. The V and J genes are TRBV11-2 and TRBJ1-1; a weak D match, TRBD1 (5 bases). Looked up from germline, CDR1 is SGHAT and CDR2 is FQNNGV. The V gene lost 1 base and the J gene lost 2 bases, with 5 bases spanning the gap. This CDR3 comprises 13 residues. The CDR3, as DNA: TGTGCCAGCAGCTTAGGGACAAACACTGAAGCTTTCTTT. Protein: CASSLGTNTEAFF. The full variable domain, rest sourced from reference TRBV11-2 and TRBJ1-1, is EAGVAQSPRYKIIEKRQSVAFWCNPISGHATLYWYQQILGQGPKLLIQFQNNGVVDDSQLPKDRFSAERLKGVDSTLKIQPAKLEDSAVYLCASSLGTNTEAFFGQGTRLTVV.

The chain couples TRBV2 to TRBJ2-3; possible D gene TRBD1, 5 bases. The CDR3 is made up of 14 amino acids. Germline CDR1 and CDR2: SNHLY and FYNNEI. Trimming stripped 8 bases from V and 6 bases from J, with 18 bases between. The CDR3 nucleotides read TGTGCCAGCCGGGCGGACATCCGGTCGGATACGCAGTATTTT. Translated, it gives CASRADIRSDTQYF.

The chain combines TRBV27 with TRBJ2-3, with 8 positions matching TRBD2. This CDR3 is built from 14 residues. The trim removed 6 bases at V and 6 bases at J, leaving 8 bases unmatched. From germline, CDR1 is MNHEY and CDR2 SMNVEV (reference sequence). The CDR3 is CASSQREHVDTQYF. The CDR3 nucleotides are TGTGCCAGCAGCCAGCGGGAGCACGTCGATACGCAGTATTTT.

The chain joins TRBV5-1 to TRBJ1-1; 10 bases map to TRBD1. There are 14 residues in the CDR3. V lost 3 bases to trimming and J lost 1 base; unmatched junction nucleotides: 0. Germline V CDR1 and CDR2: SGHRS, YFSETQ. CDR3 amino acids: CASSWDRGNTEAFF. The CDR3 nucleotides are TGCGCCAGCAGCTGGGACAGGGGGAACACTGAAGCTTTCTTT.

The gene calls are TRBV5-1 and TRBJ2-3; D gene ambiguous. V lost 7 bases to trimming and J lost 6 bases, with 18 bases between them. Germline loops: CDR1 SGHRS, CDR2 YFSETQ. This CDR3 is built from 14 residues. This CDR3 reads CASHYSIRADTQYF. The CDR3 nucleotides read TGCGCCAGCCACTACTCGATCCGCGCCGATACGCAGTATTTT.

This chain links TRBV7-9 with TRBJ2-4, with a tentative D call TRBD1 (5 bases). Germline V lookup: CDR1 SEHNR, CDR2 FQNEAQ (reference sequence). The CDR3 loop spans 15 amino acids. Trimming cost V 6 bases and J 0 bases, with 12 bases left between them. The CDR3 DNA reads as TGTGCCAGCAGTCCCGACAGACTAGCCAAAAACATTCAGTACTTC. Its protein product is CASSPDRLAKNIQYF.

The V call is TRBV19, the J call TRBJ1-5; possibly TRBD1 for D (6 bases). Germline V gives CDR1 LNHDA, CDR2 SQIVND (reference sequence). The germline V and J ends were trimmed by 6 bases and 4 bases, with 13 bases remaining between them. This CDR3 spans 14 amino acids. CDR3 sequence reads: CASRTDRRNQPQHF. CDR3 coding DNA: TGTGCCAGTAGAACCGACAGGAGGAATCAGCCCCAGCATTTT. The full variable domain, rest sourced from reference TRBV19 and TRBJ1-5, is DGGITQSPKYLFRKEGQNVTLSCEQNLNHDAMYWYRQDPGQGLRLIYYSQIVNDFQKGDIAEGYSVSREKKESFPLTVTSAQKNPTAFYLCASRTDRRNQPQHFGDGTRLSIL.